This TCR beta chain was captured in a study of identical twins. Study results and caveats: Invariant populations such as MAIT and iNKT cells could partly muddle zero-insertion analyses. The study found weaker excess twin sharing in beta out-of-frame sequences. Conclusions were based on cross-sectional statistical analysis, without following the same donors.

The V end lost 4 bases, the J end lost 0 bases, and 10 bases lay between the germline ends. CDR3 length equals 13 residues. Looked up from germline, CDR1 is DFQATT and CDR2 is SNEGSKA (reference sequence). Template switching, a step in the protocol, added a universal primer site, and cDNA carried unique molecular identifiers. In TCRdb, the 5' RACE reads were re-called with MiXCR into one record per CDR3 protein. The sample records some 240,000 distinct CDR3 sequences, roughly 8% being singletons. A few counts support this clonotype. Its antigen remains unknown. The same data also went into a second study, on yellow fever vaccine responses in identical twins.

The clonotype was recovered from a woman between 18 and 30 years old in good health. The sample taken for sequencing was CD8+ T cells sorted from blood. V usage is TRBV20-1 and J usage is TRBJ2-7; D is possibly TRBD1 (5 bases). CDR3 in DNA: TGCAGTGCTACCAGGGATAGCTCCTACGAGCAGTACTTC. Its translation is CSATRDSSYEQYF.